Listed below are T cell receptor beta chains from one sample, sequenced in a study of breast tumors, draining lymph nodes, adjacent tissues. One entry per CDR3 protein, called by TCRdb with MiXCR from the multiplex PCR reads. The sample has 17,000 or so distinct CDR3 sequences; about 40% are singletons. The sample comprised breast tumor tissue. These receptors were collected from a female donor with breast cancer. Some clones in this sample may be carry-over from other donors' samples. Each CDR3 is given with its conserved first and last residue. Fields, in order: clone size, D gene, V gene, J gene, CDR3 DNA, CDR3 protein. D genes are given only for firm matches. Part of the rows lack a size; the others show once, few, many or a class for expanded clones.

NA,TRBD2,TRBV7-6,TRBJ2-2,TGTGCCAGCAGCTCGGGACTAGCGGGAGGTGGGCACGGGGAGCTGTTTTTT,CASSSGLAGGGHGELFF
many,NA,TRBV11-2,TRBJ1-6,TGTGCCAGCAGCTTATCTGGTCGAGATTCACCCCTCCACTTT,CASSLSGRDSPLHF
NA,NA,TRBV12-3/TRBV12-4,TRBJ1-1,TGTGCCAGCAGTCCACGGATGGGGGACACTGAAGCTTTCTTT,CASSPRMGDTEAFF
NA,NA,TRBV20-1,TRBJ2-7,TGCAGTGCTAGAGACCCGGGGATCTCCTACGAGCAGTACTTC,CSARDPGISYEQYF
medium-sized,NA,TRBV9,TRBJ2-5,TGTGCCAGCAGCGTAGGGGTTAGGTGGGGAGAGACCCAGTACTTC,CASSVGVRWGETQYF
many,TRBD1,TRBV30,TRBJ2-7,TGTGCCTGGGGTGAGGGACAGGTATGGCAGTACTTC,CAWGEGQVWQYF
many,TRBD1,TRBV12-3/TRBV12-4,TRBJ2-2,TGTGCCAGCAGGACGGGACAGTCGAACACCGGGGAGCTGTTTTTT,CASRTGQSNTGELFF
NA,TRBD2,TRBV6-2/TRBV6-3,TRBJ2-7,TGTGCCAGCAGTAAAGCGGGAGTGGGAGGAGAGCAGTACTTC,CASSKAGVGGEQYF
many,NA,TRBV7-2,TRBJ1-3,TGTGCCAGCAGCTTAAATCCTGTAGCAGGAAACACCATATATTTT,CASSLNPVAGNTIYF
NA,TRBD1,TRBV29-1,TRBJ1-2,TGCAGCGTGCAGGGGGCTAATTATGGCCACACCTTC,CSVQGANYGHTF
NA,NA,TRBV19,TRBJ1-2,TGTGCCAGTAGTATACTACGGGACTCTCACCCTCGGGGCTACACCTTC,CASSILRDSHPRGYTF
NA,TRBD2,TRBV6-4,TRBJ2-3,TGTGCCAGCAGTTCTAGCGGGAGGCGGAGGACAGATACGCAGTATTTT,CASSSSGRRRTDTQYF
NA,NA,TRBV7-9,TRBJ2-2,TGTGCCAGCAACCCGTCCGGAGGGAAGGGGACCGTGAACCCCGGAGAGCTGTTTTTT,CASNPSGGKGTVNPGELFF
large,NA,TRBV9,TRBJ2-3,TGTGCCAGCAGCGTAGGTACTACCGGCACAGATACGCAGTATTTT,CASSVGTTGTDTQYF
NA,NA,TRBV2,TRBJ1-5,TGTGCCAGCAGTGAAGGACAACTGAGCAATCAGCCCCAGCATTTT,CASSEGQLSNQPQHF
many,NA,TRBV12-3/TRBV12-4,TRBJ1-2,TGTGCCAGTCAGTACCAGAGCTATGGCTACACCTTC,CASQYQSYGYTF
NA,TRBD1,TRBV5-1,TRBJ2-5,TGCGCCAGCAGCGCCGGGACAGGCCACCAAGAGACCCAGTACTTC,CASSAGTGHQETQYF
NA,NA,TRBV20-1,TRBJ1-6,TGCAGTGCCGGTGCAGGGGATTATTCACCCCTCCACTTT,CSAGAGDYSPLHF
many,TRBD1,TRBV7-9,TRBJ2-7,TGTGCCAGCAGCCCAGAGACAGGGGCTAGGCCCCAACGGTACTTC,CASSPETGARPQRYF
many,NA,TRBV18,TRBJ1-2,TGTGCCAGCCCACACGTGGTGCCTCCGGGGGCAGTCTATGGCTACACCTTC,CASPHVVPPGAVYGYTF
medium-sized,TRBD2,TRBV20-1,TRBJ2-7,TGCAGTGCTGGCCTCCATAGCGGGAGGACTCTCGAGCAGTACTTC,CSAGLHSGRTLEQYF
many,NA,TRBV7-3,TRBJ2-5,TGTGCCAGCAGCTCGAAACGGGGGACGGATGTTTACTTC,CASSSKRGTDVYF
medium-sized,NA,TRBV5-1,TRBJ1-2,TGCGCCAGCAGCTTGGGGGGATCCACTAACTATGGCTACACCTTC,CASSLGGSTNYGYTF
many,NA,TRBV5-6,TRBJ2-7,TGTGCCAGCAGCTCCCTAGGACGGTACGAGCAGTACTTC,CASSSLGRYEQYF
many,NA,TRBV15,TRBJ2-7,TGTGCCACACGAGACGGTTACGAGCAGTACTTC,CATRDGYEQYF
NA,NA,TRBV2,TRBJ1-2,TGTGCCAGCAGTGAAAGTCAGGACCCCTCCTTC,CASSESQDPSF
NA,TRBD2,TRBV14,TRBJ2-1,TGTGCCAGCAGCCAGAGGGACTACCTCCAGTTCTTC,CASSQRDYLQFF
NA,NA,TRBV7-8,TRBJ1-1,TGTGCCAGCAGCTTAGGTTTGAACACTGGAGCCTTCTTT,CASSLGLNTGAFF
NA,NA,TRBV2,TRBJ2-3,TGTGCCAGTCTCTCCAGGGACTTCACTGATACGCAGTATTTT,CASLSRDFTDTQYF
many,NA,TRBV6-5,TRBJ1-1,TGTGCCAGCAGTTATTTAGGGGCGGGGAGCACTGAAGCTTTCTTT,CASSYLGAGSTEAFF
few,NA,TRBV6-5,TRBJ1-5,TGTGCCAGCAGTCCAGTTGACAATCAGCCCCAGCATTTT,CASSPVDNQPQHF
NA,TRBD2,TRBV4-1,TRBJ2-3,TGCGCCAGCAGCCCGGGGACTAGCGGGAGGACAGATACGCAGTATTTT,CASSPGTSGRTDTQYF
medium-sized,NA,TRBV6-1,TRBJ1-2,TGTGCCAGCAGTCAACTTCGATGGAGTAACTATGGCTACACCTTC,CASSQLRWSNYGYTF
medium-sized,NA,TRBV20-1,TRBJ1-6,TGCAGTGCCACCACGGGGAGCCGCGTCCACTTT,CSATTGSRVHF
NA,TRBD1,TRBV20-1,TRBJ2-1,TGCAGTGCTAGAGACCCGGGACAGGTATATGAGCAGTTCTTC,CSARDPGQVYEQFF
many,NA,TRBV12-3/TRBV12-4,TRBJ2-4,TGTGCCAGCAGTCCCCCCTCCAGGGGGGAAAACATTCAGTACTTC,CASSPPSRGENIQYF
many,TRBD2,TRBV3-1,TRBJ2-7,TGTGCCAGCAGCCAGCGGGGGGCGAACGCCTACGAGCAGTACTTC,CASSQRGANAYEQYF
many,NA,TRBV27,TRBJ2-1,TGTGCCAGCAGGTTCTTTGAAGAGCAGTTCTTC,CASRFFEEQFF
NA,NA,TRBV2,TRBJ1-6,TGTGCCGGCAGTGATCAGGGGAGCTCCTATAATTCACCCCTCCACTTC,CAGSDQGSSYNSPLHF
many,TRBD2,TRBV9,TRBJ2-5,TGTGCCAGCAGCACTAGCGGGAGGCCCCAAGAGACCCAGTACTTC,CASSTSGRPQETQYF
NA,NA,TRBV7-9,TRBJ2-7,TGTGCCAGCAGCTTAAGGGAGGTTTTAAGCGAGCAGTACTTC,CASSLREVLSEQYF
medium-sized,TRBD1,TRBV10-3,TRBJ1-2,TGTGCCATCGAAGGGAGGACAGGCGTCGGCTACACCTTC,CAIEGRTGVGYTF
NA,NA,TRBV13,TRBJ1-3,TGTGCCAGCAGCTTAGGCGGAGGGGACACCATATATTTT,CASSLGGGDTIYF
NA,NA,TRBV6-1,TRBJ1-1,TGTGCCAGCAGTGCAACGACAGGCGAGGTCCCTGAAGCTTTCTTT,CASSATTGEVPEAFF
NA,TRBD1,TRBV29-1,TRBJ1-3,TGCAGCGGGGGGGACAGTGTAAACACCATATATTTT,CSGGDSVNTIYF
NA,NA,TRBV9,TRBJ1-2,NA,CASTPVGGADTQYFGYTF
many,TRBD2,TRBV12-3/TRBV12-4,TRBJ2-2,TGTGCCAGCAGTTTAGGGACTAGCGGGATCGGGGAGCTGTTTTTT,CASSLGTSGIGELFF
many,TRBD2,TRBV6-2/TRBV6-3,TRBJ2-3,TGTGCCAGCAGTGGACTAGCGGGAGGTGTAGATACGCAGTATTTT,CASSGLAGGVDTQYF
NA,NA,TRBV24-1,TRBJ2-2,TGTACCACCAGTGCAACGAGCACCGGGGGGCTGTTTTTT,CTTSATSTGGLFF